This record concerns one T cell receptor (beta chain) sequence. The antigen remains unidentified. This entry belongs to a study of cytotoxic CD8 clonotypes in ibrutinib-treated CLL. CDR3 length: 16 amino acids. V dropped 5 bases and J dropped 2 bases, with 18 bases sitting between them. CDR1 and CDR2 from the germline V gene are LNHDA and SQIVND (reference sequence). The repertoire was sequenced with immunoSEQ multiplex PCR; TCRdb's copy has only in-frame clones and lacks some. The profile shows more than 110,000 clones, 75% to 95% of them singletons. The study's findings and limits: At baseline, clonality was higher than in age-matched healthy donors and correlated with CD8+ counts. Rising at ibrutinib response, clonality subsequently fell back toward baseline at progression.

This chain uses TRBV19 with TRBJ1-2; D is ambiguous. The receptor comes from a human donor with chronic lymphocytic leukemia. This sample comprised PBMCs, obtained after 12 months of ibrutinib treatment. In DNA, the CDR3 is TGTGCCAGTAGTCCCAGTTCAGCCCCCGGCAACTATGGCTACACCTTC. Residues: CASSPSSAPGNYGYTF.